Listed here are 24 T cell receptor beta chains from one sample, sequenced in a study of radiation and T cells in renal cell carcinoma. Sample time point: blood 2 weeks post-SBRT. Treatment given: 15 Gy SBRT to primary tumor, nephrectomy 4 weeks later. Libraries were prepared by immunoSEQ multiplex PCR; TCRdb keeps only in-frame clonotypes and omits some of them. The profile shows 60,000 to 80,000 clones, roughly 82% of them singletons. Sequenced material: blood, taken from a patient whose treatment included radiotherapy and nephrectomy. The receptors here all came from a man aged 55-75 years with renal cell carcinoma.

The V and J genes are TRBV7-8 and TRBJ1-1; weak D call: TRBD1 (5 bases). Germline V gene lookup returns CDR1 SGHVS and CDR2 FQNEAQ. Trimming removed 5 bases at V and 1 base at J, with 8 bases between. The CDR3 contains 13 residues. In nucleotides, the CDR3 is TGTGCCAGCAGCCGGACAAGGAACACTGAAGCTTTCTTT. Protein product: CASSRTRNTEAFF.

The chain combines TRBV9 with TRBJ1-3, with D possibly matching TRBD1 (6 bases). The CDR3 totals 15 residues. Germline V gives CDR1 SGDLS, CDR2 YYNGEE. V gave up 2 bases and J gave up 3 bases, with 12 bases separating them. The CDR3 coding sequence is TGTGCCAGCAGCGTTGGGGGGCTTTATGGAAACACCATATATTTT. Translation gives CASSVGGLYGNTIYF.

This chain connects TRBV4-3 to TRBJ2-3; 9 nucleotides agree with TRBD2. The CDR3 is 19 amino acids. After removal of 5 bases from V and 2 bases from J, the junction contained 17 bases not matched to a gene. CDR1 LGHNA and CDR2 YSLEER come from the germline V gene. CDR3 loop: CASSAISGSPSSYTDTQYF. CDR3 bases: TGCGCCAGCAGCGCGATTAGCGGGAGCCCCAGTTCTTACACAGATACGCAGTATTTT.

The chain links TRBV7-9 to TRBJ2-7; 10 positions match TRBD1. Germline trimming cut 5 bases from V and 2 bases from J; bases unmatched to any gene: 18. The CDR3 covers 19 residues. Germline values: CDR1 SEHNR, CDR2 FQNEAQ (reference sequence). The CDR3: CASSPTSGQGPTLTYEQYF. The CDR3 coding sequence is TGTGCCAGCAGCCCAACCTCGGGACAGGGGCCGACCCTTACCTACGAGCAGTACTTC. Looking up the rest from reference TRBV7-9 and TRBJ2-7 gives the full variable domain: DTGVSQNPRHKITKRGQNVTFRCDPISEHNRLYWYRQTLGQGPEFLTYFQNEAQLEKSRLLSDRFSAERPKGSFSTLEIQRTEQGDSAMYLCASSPTSGQGPTLTYEQYFGPGTRLTVT.

By share, this clone counts as medium-sized. The chain joins TRBV6-1 to TRBJ2-6, with D perhaps assigned TRBD1 or TRBD2 (5 bases each). V was shortened by 4 bases and J by 4 bases, with 8 bases between the two germline ends. This CDR3 region has 14 residues. Germline CDR1 MNHNS, CDR2 SASEGT. The CDR3 loop is CASSVGEGANVLTF. The CDR3 DNA reads TGTGCCAGCAGTGTAGGGGAGGGGGCCAACGTCCTGACTTTC.

The gene calls are TRBV4-3 and TRBJ2-1; D assignment may be TRBD1 or TRBD2 (6 bases each). The CDR3 length is 18 residues. Between the trimmed V and J ends, which lost 0 bases and 6 bases, there was a span of 21 bases. Germline lookup yields CDR1 LGHNA and CDR2 YSLEER. CDR3 DNA sequence: TGCGCCAGCAGCCAAGATATGGTAGCGGCAGGGGTGATCAATGAGCAGTTCTTC. This translates into CASSQDMVAAGVINEQFF.

This clone showed up many times. The rearrangement links TRBV19 to TRBJ2-6; D tentatively fits TRBD1 or TRBD2 (6 bases each). Germline values: CDR1 LNHDA, CDR2 SQIVND (reference sequence). This CDR3 comprises 17 residues. V was clipped by 7 bases and J by 3 bases, with 19 bases between them. The CDR3 DNA reads as TGTGCCAGTAATGTCGGGGGCCTCAGGGATGGGGCCAACGTCCTGACTTTC. It is translated as CASNVGGLRDGANVLTF.

The genes are TRBV18 and TRBJ2-1; no reliable D call. Trimming cost V 2 bases and J 2 bases, with 4 bases left between them. This CDR3 region has 13 residues. Germline V gene lookup returns CDR1 KGHSH and CDR2 LQKENI. CDR3 sequence (DNA): TGTGCCAGCTCACCAGGGACCTACAATGAGCAGTTCTTC. Amino acid sequence: CASSPGTYNEQFF.

J is TRBJ2-1 and V is TRBV19; TRBD1 matches at 10 bases. V trimming: 6 bases; J trimming: 8 bases; junction bases outside the gene matches: 7. The germline V gene encodes CDR1 LNHDA and CDR2 SQIVND (reference sequence). This CDR3 contains 14 residues. The DNA of the CDR3 is TGTGCCAGTAGGCCGGGACAGGGGTATTATGAGCAGTTCTTC. Its protein product is CASRPGQGYYEQFF.

The chain is built from TRBV28 and TRBJ1-2, with a weak D call TRBD1 (5 bases). There are 13 residues in the CDR3. V shed 3 bases and J shed 4 bases, with 9 bases lying between them. The germline gives CDR1 MDHEN, CDR2 SYDVKM. CDR3 in DNA: TGTGCCAGCAGTTTCGGGGCGCTCTATGGCTACACCTTC. Translated: CASSFGALYGYTF.

The V call is TRBV6-5, the J call TRBJ2-7; the D gene is possibly TRBD1 (5 bases). CDR3 length: 12 residues. Germline V gene lookup returns CDR1 MNHEY and CDR2 SVGAGI. Deletions cut 6 bases from V and 3 bases from J, with 9 bases between. The CDR3 here is CASRHRGYEQYF. The CDR3 DNA is TGTGCCAGCAGGCATAGGGGCTACGAGCAGTACTTC.

This clone has only a few counts. This chain connects TRBV29-1 to TRBJ1-3, with 8 bases matching TRBD1. The germline V gene encodes CDR1 SQVTM and CDR2 ANQGSEA. The CDR3 runs to 13 residues. J lost 8 bases, V lost 4 bases, and 7 bases had no gene match. Written as DNA, the CDR3 is TGCAGCGTTGTTTGGCAGGGGGCGGACACCATATATTTT. Protein sequence: CSVVWQGADTIYF.

This chain connects TRBV30 to TRBJ2-3, with a weak D call TRBD2 (6 bases). Germline V gene data show CDR1 as GTSNPN and CDR2 as SVGIG (reference sequence). There are 13 residues in the CDR3. Trimming stripped 2 bases from V and 6 bases from J, with 12 bases between. DNA for the CDR3: TGTGCCTGGAGTAGGAGGGAGAAGGATACGCAGTATTTT. This translates into CAWSRREKDTQYF.

The V gene is TRBV7-8, the J gene TRBJ2-2; 9 positions match TRBD1. The J segment lost 0 bases and the V segment lost 4 bases, leaving 3 bases of the junction unmatched. CDR1 and CDR2 from the germline V gene are SGHVS and FQNEAQ. The CDR3 is 16 amino acids. CDR3 sequence (DNA): TGTGCCAGCAGCTCCAGGACAGGGGCGAACACCGGGGAGCTGTTTTTT. It encodes CASSSRTGANTGELFF.

J is TRBJ2-5 and V is TRBV4-1, with D maybe TRBD2 (5 bases). The germline V gene encodes CDR1 MGHRA and CDR2 YSYEKL. The CDR3 runs 16 residues. Trimming left V 1 base short and J 3 bases short, with 15 bases between. The chain's CDR3 is CASSQGGNGIEETQYF. The CDR3 DNA is TGCGCCAGCAGCCAAGGAGGTAACGGGATAGAAGAGACCCAGTACTTC.

CDR3 bases: TGTGCCAGCAGGGAAACGGGAGTCAACAATGAGCAGTTCTTC. Translated: CASRETGVNNEQFF. V is TRBV7-9 and J is TRBJ2-1, with D possibly TRBD2 on 6 matching bases. The V gene's germline CDR1 is SEHNR and CDR2 FQNEAQ (reference sequence). Deletions cut 6 bases from V and 5 bases from J, with 14 bases between. The CDR3 length is 14 residues.

The rearrangement links TRBV19 to TRBJ2-6; D ambiguous. The CDR3 is 16 amino acids. V was cut by 9 bases and J by 0 bases, with 15 bases left in between. In germline, CDR1 is LNHDA, CDR2 SQIVND (reference sequence). The CDR3 reads CASESGATSGANVLTF. CDR3 coding DNA: TGTGCCAGCGAGTCAGGTGCTACCTCTGGGGCCAACGTCCTGACTTTC.

This sequence joins TRBV6-1 and TRBJ2-1, with D possibly being TRBD1 (6 bases). Germline-derived CDR1 and CDR2 are MNHNS and SASEGT. V was clipped by 8 bases and J by 9 bases, with 20 bases between them. This CDR3 region has 14 residues. The CDR3 here is CASDRDNLFPEQFF. CDR3 sequence (DNA): TGTGCCAGCGACCGGGACAACCTCTTTCCTGAGCAGTTCTTC.

The genes are TRBV10-2 and TRBJ2-3, with 11 bases fitting TRBD2. V lost 9 bases and J lost 1; bases outside the gene matches: 9. This CDR3 has 16 residues. Germline V gene sequence: CDR1 WSHSY, CDR2 SAAADI. The CDR3 bases are TGCGCCAGTAAAGCTGGGACTAGCGGACGCACAGATACGCAGTATTTT. This codes for CASKAGTSGRTDTQYF.

The V gene is TRBV27, the J gene TRBJ2-7, with TRBD2 identical over 9 bases. Germline CDR1 and CDR2: MNHEY and SMNVEV (reference sequence). V lost 5 bases, J lost 3 bases, and 8 bases stayed unmatched. The CDR3 is made up of 15 amino acids. This CDR3 reads CASSAMGLANYEQYF. In nucleotides, the CDR3 is TGTGCCAGCAGTGCAATGGGACTAGCAAACTACGAGCAGTACTTC.

The CDR3 loop reads CASGRRRLPAITDTQYF. The DNA of the CDR3 is TGTGCCAGTGGGAGGAGGAGACTGCCGGCTATCACAGATACGCAGTATTTT. The chain links TRBV28 to TRBJ2-3; tentatively, D is TRBD2 (6 bases). The CDR3 is made up of 17 amino acids. In germline, CDR1 is MDHEN, CDR2 SYDVKM. V was shortened by 9 bases and J by 2 bases, with 24 bases between the two germline ends.

Only a few counts were recorded for this clone. This sequence joins TRBV2 and TRBJ2-5; a possible D gene is TRBD2 (6 bases). The germline V gene has CDR1 SNHLY and CDR2 FYNNEI. The CDR3 is 15 residues long. Trimming stripped 2 bases from V and 2 bases from J, with 12 bases between. The DNA for the CDR3 is TGTGCCAGCAGTGAAAGGGGACTGAGACAAGAGACCCAGTACTTC. Its protein is CASSERGLRQETQYF.

V is TRBV4-2 and J is TRBJ2-5; 9 nucleotides align to TRBD1. The CDR3 totals 17 residues. Germline values: CDR1 LGHNA, CDR2 YNFKEQ. The trim removed 0 bases at V and 5 bases at J, leaving 10 bases unmatched. The CDR3 region has the DNA TGTGCCAGCAGCCAAGATACGACAGGGGGAGGTCAGGAGACCCAGTACTTC. This gives the protein CASSQDTTGGGQETQYF.

V gene TRBV6-1 combines with J gene TRBJ2-1, with 9 bases matching TRBD2. The CDR3 has 14 residues. Germline V gene lookup returns CDR1 MNHNS and CDR2 SASEGT. Trimming removed 4 bases from V and 12 bases from J; junction bases left unmatched: 10. CDR3 loop: CASSGPVAGAGQFF. The CDR3 nucleotides are TGTGCCAGCAGTGGACCGGTAGCGGGAGCAGGGCAGTTCTTC.